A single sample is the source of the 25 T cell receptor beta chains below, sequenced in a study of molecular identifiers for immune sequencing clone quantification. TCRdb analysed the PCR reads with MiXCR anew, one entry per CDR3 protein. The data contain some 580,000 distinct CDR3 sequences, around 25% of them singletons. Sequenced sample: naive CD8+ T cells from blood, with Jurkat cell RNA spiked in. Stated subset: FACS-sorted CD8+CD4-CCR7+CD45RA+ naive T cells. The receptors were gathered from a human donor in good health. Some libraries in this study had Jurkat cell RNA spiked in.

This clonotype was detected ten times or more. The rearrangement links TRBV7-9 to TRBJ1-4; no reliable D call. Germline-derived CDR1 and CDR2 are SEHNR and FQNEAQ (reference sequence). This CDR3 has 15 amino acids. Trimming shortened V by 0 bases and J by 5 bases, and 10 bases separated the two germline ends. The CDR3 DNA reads TGTGCCAGCAGCTTAGCTGACCAGCAAAATGAAAAACTGTTTTTT. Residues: CASSLADQQNEKLFF. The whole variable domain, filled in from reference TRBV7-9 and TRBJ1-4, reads DTGVSQNPRHKITKRGQNVTFRCDPISEHNRLYWYRQTLGQGPEFLTYFQNEAQLEKSRLLSDRFSAERPKGSFSTLEIQRTEQGDSAMYLCASSLADQQNEKLFFGSGTQLSVL.

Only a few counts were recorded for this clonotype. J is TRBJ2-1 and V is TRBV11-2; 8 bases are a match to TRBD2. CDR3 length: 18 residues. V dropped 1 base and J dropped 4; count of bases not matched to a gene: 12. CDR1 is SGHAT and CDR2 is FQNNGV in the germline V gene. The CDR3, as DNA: TGTGCCAGCAGCTTAGTTTTAACGGGGGGGCGGATTTACAATGAGCAGTTCTTC. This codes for CASSLVLTGGRIYNEQFF.

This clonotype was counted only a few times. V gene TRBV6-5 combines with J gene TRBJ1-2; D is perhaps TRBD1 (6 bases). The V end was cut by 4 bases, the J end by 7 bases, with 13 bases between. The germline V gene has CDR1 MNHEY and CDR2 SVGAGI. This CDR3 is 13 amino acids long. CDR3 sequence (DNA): TGTGCCAGCAGTTTCGGGGGGGGGGCTGGCTACACCTTC. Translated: CASSFGGGAGYTF.

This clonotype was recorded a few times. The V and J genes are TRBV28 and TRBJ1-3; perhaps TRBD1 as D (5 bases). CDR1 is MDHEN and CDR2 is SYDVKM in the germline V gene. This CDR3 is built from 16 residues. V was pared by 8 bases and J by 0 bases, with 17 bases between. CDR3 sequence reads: CASGYEGPSSGNTIYF. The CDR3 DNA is TGTGCCAGCGGATATGAGGGGCCAAGCTCTGGAAACACCATATATTTT.

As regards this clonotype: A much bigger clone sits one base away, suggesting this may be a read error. CDR3 sequence: CASSSLTGGTGELFF. In DNA, the CDR3 is TGTGCCAGCAGCTCCCTAACGGGAGGGACCGGGGAGCTGTTTTTT. V gene TRBV7-3 combines with J gene TRBJ2-2; 8 positions agree with TRBD2. With 4 bases clipped from V and 5 bases from J, the junction kept 6 bases outside the gene matches. Germline V gene data show CDR1 as SGHTA and CDR2 as FQGTGA. CDR3 size: 15 residues.

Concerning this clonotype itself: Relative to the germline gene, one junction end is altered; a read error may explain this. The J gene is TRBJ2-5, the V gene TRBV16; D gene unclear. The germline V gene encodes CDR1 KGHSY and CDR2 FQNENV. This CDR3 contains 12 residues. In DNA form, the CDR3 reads TGTGCCTGCAGCCCCTACCAAGAGACCCAGTACTTC. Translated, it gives CACSPYQETQYF.

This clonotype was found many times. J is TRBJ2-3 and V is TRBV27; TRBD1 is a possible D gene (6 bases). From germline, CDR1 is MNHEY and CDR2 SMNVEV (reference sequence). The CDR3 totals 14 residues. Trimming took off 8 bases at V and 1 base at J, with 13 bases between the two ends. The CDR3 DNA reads TGTGCCAGCCAAGGGGGTTTTCGCACAGATACGCAGTATTTT. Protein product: CASQGGFRTDTQYF.

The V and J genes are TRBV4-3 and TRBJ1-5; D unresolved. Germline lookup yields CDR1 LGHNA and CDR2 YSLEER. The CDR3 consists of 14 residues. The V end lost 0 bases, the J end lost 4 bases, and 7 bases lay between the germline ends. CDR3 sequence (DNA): TGCGCCAGCAGCCAAGATTATAAAAATCAGCCCCAGCATTTT. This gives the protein CASSQDYKNQPQHF.

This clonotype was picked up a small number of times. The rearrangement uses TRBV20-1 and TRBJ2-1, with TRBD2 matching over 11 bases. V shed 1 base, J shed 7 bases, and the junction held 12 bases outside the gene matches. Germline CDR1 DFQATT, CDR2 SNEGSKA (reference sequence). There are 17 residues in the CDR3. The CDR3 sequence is CSARGLAGGPFGNEQFF. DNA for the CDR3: TGCAGTGCTAGAGGTCTAGCGGGGGGACCTTTCGGGAATGAGCAGTTCTTC.

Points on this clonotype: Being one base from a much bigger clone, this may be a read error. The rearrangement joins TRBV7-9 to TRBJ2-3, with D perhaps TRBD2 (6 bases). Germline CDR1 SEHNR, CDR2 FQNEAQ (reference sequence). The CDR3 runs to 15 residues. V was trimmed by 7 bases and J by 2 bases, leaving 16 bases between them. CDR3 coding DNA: TGTGCCAGCAAGCCGGGGACTCCCTCCACAGATACGCAGTATTTT. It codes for CASKPGTPSTDTQYF. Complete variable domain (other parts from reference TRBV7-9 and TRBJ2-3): DTGVSQNPRHKITKRGQNVTFRCDPISEHNRLYWYRQTLGQGPEFLTYFQNEAQLEKSRLLSDRFSAERPKGSFSTLEIQRTEQGDSAMYLCASKPGTPSTDTQYFGPGTRLTVL.

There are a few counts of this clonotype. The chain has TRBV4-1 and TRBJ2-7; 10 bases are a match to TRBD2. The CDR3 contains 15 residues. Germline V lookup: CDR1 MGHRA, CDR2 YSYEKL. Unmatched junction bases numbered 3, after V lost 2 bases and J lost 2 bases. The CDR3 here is CASSQTSGATYEQYF. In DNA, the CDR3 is TGCGCCAGCAGCCAAACTAGCGGGGCCACCTACGAGCAGTACTTC.

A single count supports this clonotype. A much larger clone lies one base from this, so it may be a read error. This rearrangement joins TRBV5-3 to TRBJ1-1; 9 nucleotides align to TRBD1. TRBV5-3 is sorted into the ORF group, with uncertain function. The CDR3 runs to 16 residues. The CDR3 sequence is CASSTGTGNPNTEAYF. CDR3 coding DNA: TGTGCCAGCAGCACGGGGACAGGGAACCCGAACACTGAAGCTTACTTT.

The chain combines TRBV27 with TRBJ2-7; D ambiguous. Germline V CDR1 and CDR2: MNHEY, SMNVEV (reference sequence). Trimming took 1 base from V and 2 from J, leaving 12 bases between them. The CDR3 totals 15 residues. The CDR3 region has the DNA TGTGCCAGCAGTTTATACCCCCCTAACCCCTACGAGCAGTACTTC. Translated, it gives CASSLYPPNPYEQYF.

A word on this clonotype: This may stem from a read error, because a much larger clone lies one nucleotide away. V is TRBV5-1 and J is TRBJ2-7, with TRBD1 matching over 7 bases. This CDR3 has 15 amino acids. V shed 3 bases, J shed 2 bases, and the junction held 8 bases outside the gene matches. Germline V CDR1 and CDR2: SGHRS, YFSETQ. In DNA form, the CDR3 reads TGCGCCAGCAGCTCCTACGACAGGGACACCTACGAGCAGTACTTC. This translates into CASSSYDRDTYEQYF.

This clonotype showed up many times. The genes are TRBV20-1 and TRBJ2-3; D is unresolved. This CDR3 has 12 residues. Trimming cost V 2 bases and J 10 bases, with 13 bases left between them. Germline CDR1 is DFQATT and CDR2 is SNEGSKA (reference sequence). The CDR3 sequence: CSARYLSLAQYF. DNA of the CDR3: TGCAGTGCTAGATACCTATCATTGGCGCAGTATTTT.

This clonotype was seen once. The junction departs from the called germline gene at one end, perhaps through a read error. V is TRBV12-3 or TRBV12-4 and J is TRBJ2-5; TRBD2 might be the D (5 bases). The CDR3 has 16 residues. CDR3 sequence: CASSTVFLRGQETQSF. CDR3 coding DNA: TGTGCCAGCAGCACCGTTTTCTTACGGGGTCAAGAGACCCAGTCCTTC.

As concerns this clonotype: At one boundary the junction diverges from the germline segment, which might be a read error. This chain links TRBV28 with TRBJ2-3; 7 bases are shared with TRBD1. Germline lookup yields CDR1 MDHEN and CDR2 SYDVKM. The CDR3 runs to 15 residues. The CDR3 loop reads CANSLWDSSTDTQYF. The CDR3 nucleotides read TGTGCCAACAGTTTATGGGACAGCTCCACAGATACGCAGTATTTT.

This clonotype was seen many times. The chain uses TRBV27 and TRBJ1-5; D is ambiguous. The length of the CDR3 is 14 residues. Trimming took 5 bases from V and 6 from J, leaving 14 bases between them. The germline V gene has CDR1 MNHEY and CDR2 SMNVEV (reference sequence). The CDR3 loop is CASSGAGSAQPQHF. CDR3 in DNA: TGTGCCAGCAGTGGAGCGGGGTCGGCTCAGCCCCAGCATTTT.

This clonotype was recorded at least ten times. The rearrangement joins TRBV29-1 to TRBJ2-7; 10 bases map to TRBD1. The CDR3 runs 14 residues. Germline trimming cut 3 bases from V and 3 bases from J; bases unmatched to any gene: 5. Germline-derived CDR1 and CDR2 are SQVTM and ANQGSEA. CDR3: CSVEARTGGYEQYF. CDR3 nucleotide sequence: TGCAGCGTTGAGGCCCGGACAGGGGGCTACGAGCAGTACTTC.

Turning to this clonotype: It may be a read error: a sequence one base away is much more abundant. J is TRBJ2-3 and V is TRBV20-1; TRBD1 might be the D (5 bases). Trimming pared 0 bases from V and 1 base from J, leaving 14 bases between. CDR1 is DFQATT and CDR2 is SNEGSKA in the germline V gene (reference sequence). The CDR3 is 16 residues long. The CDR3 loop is CSARDEALGGTDTQYF. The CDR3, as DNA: TGCAGTGCTAGAGATGAGGCGTTAGGGGGCACAGATACGCAGTATTTT.

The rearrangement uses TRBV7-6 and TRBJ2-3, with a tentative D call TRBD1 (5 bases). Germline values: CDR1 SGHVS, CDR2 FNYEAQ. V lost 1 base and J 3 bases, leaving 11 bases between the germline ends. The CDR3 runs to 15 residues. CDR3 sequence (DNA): TGTGCCAGCAGCTTAGAATGGGGCAGAACAGATACGCAGTATTTT. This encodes CASSLEWGRTDTQYF.

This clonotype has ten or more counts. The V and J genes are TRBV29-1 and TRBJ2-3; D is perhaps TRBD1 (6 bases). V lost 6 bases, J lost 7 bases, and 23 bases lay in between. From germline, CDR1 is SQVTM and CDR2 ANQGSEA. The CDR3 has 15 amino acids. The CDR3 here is CSVVPQGKTQNTQYF. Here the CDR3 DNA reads TGCAGCGTCGTCCCACAGGGCAAAACGCAAAATACGCAGTATTTT.

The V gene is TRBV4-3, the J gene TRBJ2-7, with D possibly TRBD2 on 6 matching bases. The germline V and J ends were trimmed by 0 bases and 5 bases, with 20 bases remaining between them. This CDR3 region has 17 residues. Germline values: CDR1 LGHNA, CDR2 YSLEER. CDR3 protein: CASSQDLIGPGSHEQYF. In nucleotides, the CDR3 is TGCGCCAGCAGCCAAGATCTGATTGGACCCGGGAGCCACGAGCAGTACTTC.

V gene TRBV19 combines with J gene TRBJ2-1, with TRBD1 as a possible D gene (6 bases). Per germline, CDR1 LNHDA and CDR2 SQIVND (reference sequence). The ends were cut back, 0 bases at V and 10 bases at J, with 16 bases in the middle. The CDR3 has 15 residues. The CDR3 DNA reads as TGTGCCAGTAGTATAGATTCGAAGGACAGCTACGAGCAGTTCTTC. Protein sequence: CASSIDSKDSYEQFF. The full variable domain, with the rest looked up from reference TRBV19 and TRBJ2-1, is DGGITQSPKYLFRKEGQNVTLSCEQNLNHDAMYWYRQDPGQGLRLIYYSQIVNDFQKGDIAEGYSVSREKKESFPLTVTSAQKNPTAFYLCASSIDSKDSYEQFFGPGTRLTVL.

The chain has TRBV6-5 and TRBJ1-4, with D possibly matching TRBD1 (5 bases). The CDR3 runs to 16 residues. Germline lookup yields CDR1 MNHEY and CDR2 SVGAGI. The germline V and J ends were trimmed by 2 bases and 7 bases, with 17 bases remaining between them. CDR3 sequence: CASSYASAGLREKLFF. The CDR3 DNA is TGTGCCAGCAGTTACGCTTCGGCAGGGTTACGTGAAAAACTGTTTTTT.